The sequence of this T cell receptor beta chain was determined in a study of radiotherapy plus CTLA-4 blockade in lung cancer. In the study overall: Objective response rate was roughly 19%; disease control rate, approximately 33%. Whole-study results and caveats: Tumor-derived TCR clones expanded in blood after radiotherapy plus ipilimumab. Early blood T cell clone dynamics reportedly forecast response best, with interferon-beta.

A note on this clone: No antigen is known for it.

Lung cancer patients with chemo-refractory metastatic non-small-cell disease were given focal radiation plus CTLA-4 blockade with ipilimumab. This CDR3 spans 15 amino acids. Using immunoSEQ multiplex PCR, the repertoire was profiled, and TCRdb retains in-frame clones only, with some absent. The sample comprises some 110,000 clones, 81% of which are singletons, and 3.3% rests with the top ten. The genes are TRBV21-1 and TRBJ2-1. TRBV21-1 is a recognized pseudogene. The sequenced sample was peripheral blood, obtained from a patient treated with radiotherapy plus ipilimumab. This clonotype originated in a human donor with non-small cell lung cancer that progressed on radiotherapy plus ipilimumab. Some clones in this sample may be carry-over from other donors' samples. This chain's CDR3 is CASSRWDWRLNEQFF. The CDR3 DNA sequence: TGTGCCAGCAGCAGATGGGATTGGAGATTAAATGAGCAGTTCTTC.